Many counts were recorded for the clone carrying this TCR beta chain. In TCRdb, the RT-PCR reads were re-called with MiXCR into one record per CDR3 protein. Here the sample spans about 680,000 distinct CDR3 sequences, more than 13% being singletons. The sequence was collected from a female donor in good health, serving as a healthy control. Sequenced input: memory CD4+ T cells from blood.

The CDR3 nucleotides read TGTGCCAGCAGCCATGTAGGTAACACTGAAGCTTTCTTT. Translating gives CASSHVGNTEAFF. The V gene is TRBV4-2, the J gene TRBJ1-1, with unresolved D. This CDR3 spans 13 amino acids. The ends were cut back, 3 bases at V and 2 bases at J, with 7 bases in the middle. Per the germline V gene, CDR1 is LGHNA and CDR2 is YNFKEQ.